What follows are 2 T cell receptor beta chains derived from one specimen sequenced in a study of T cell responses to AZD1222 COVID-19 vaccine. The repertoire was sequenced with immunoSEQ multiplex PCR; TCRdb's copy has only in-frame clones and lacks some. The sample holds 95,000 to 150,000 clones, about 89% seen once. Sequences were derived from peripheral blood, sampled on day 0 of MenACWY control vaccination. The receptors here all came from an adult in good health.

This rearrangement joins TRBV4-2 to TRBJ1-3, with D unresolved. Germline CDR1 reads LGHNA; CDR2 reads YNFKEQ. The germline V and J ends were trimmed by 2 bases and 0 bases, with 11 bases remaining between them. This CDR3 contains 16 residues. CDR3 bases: TGTGCCAGCAGCCAAAGACCCATCGTCTCTGGAAACACCATATATTTT. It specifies CASSQRPIVSGNTIYF.

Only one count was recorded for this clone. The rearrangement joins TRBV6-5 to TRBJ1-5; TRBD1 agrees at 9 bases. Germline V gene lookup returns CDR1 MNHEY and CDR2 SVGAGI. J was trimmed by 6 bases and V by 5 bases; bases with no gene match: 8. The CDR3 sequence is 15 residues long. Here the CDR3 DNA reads TGTGCCAGCAGTAAGACCGGGACAGGGCCTCAGCCCCAGCATTTT. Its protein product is CASSKTGTGPQPQHF.